Presented here are 31 T cell receptor beta chains from one specimen sequenced in a study of early T cells in non-severe SARS-CoV-2 infection. TCRdb fed the 5' RACE reads into MiXCR, producing one record per CDR3 protein. The table lists around 49,000 distinct CDR3 sequences, 11% of them singletons. The sequenced sample consisted of whole blood. Receptors originate from an adult who was a healthcare worker with PCR-confirmed SARS-CoV-2 infection or an uninfected control (not recorded which).

This clonotype was counted a few times. The J gene is TRBJ1-6, the V gene TRBV12-3 or TRBV12-4; D might be TRBD1 (5 bases). V was pared by 1 base and J by 10 bases, with 14 bases between. This CDR3 contains 15 residues. The CDR3 loop is CASSLGPGLGSPLHF. In nucleotides, the CDR3 is TGTGCCAGCAGTTTAGGGCCGGGGCTGGGATCACCCCTCCACTTT.

This clonotype was counted ten times or more. This chain connects TRBV3-1 to TRBJ2-1, with TRBD2 as a possible D gene (5 bases). The CDR3 loop spans 15 amino acids. Trimming stripped 4 bases from V and 1 base from J, with 11 bases between. CDR1 and CDR2 from the germline V gene are LGHDT and YNNKEL (reference sequence). The CDR3 region is CASSPRAGSYNEQFF. In DNA, the CDR3 is TGTGCCAGCAGCCCCCGTGCGGGTTCCTACAATGAGCAGTTCTTC.

This clonotype is medium-sized by share. The rearrangement uses TRBV7-2 and TRBJ1-5, with a tentative D call TRBD1 (5 bases). Trimming stripped 5 bases from V and 7 bases from J, with 12 bases between. Germline CDR1 and CDR2: SGHTA and FQGNSA. The CDR3 is 13 residues long. This CDR3 is CASSPRWGQPQHF. DNA of the CDR3: TGTGCCAGCAGCCCCAGGTGGGGCCAGCCCCAGCATTTT.

This clonotype came up many times. The V call is TRBV3-2, the J call TRBJ2-2; TRBD1 was called by the table and not checked on the DNA. TRBV3-2 is an annotated pseudogene. The CDR3 runs 13 residues. DNA of the CDR3: TGTGCCAGCCGCGGGGGAGATACCGGGGAGCTGTTTTTT. This sequence encodes CASRGGDTGELFF.

Concerning this clonotype: This sequence may be a read error, since a much larger clone differs from it by one base. The chain joins TRBV29-1 to TRBJ2-3; perhaps TRBD2 as D (6 bases). The germline CDR1 and CDR2 sequences are SQVTM and ANQGSEA. Trimming took 8 bases from V and 6 from J, leaving 18 bases between them. This CDR3 comprises 13 residues. CDR3 nucleotides: TGCAGCACTCAAAAGGGCCTAGCGGATACGCAGTATTTT. It specifies CSTQKGLADTQYF.

This clonotype has just a few counts. The genes are TRBV5-1 and TRBJ2-1; weak D call: TRBD2 (5 bases). In germline, CDR1 is SGHRS, CDR2 YFSETQ. This CDR3 comprises 12 residues. The ends were cut back, 7 bases at V and 5 bases at J, with 10 bases in the middle. The CDR3 spells CASRWGDNEQFF. For the CDR3, the DNA is TGCGCCAGCCGGTGGGGAGACAATGAGCAGTTCTTC. The complete variable domain, with remaining parts taken from reference TRBV5-1 and TRBJ2-1, reads KAGVTQTPRYLIKTRGQQVTLSCSPISGHRSVSWYQQTPGQGLQFLFEYFSETQRNKGNFPGRFSGRQFSNSRSEMNVSTLELGDSALYLCASRWGDNEQFFGPGTRLTVL.

This clonotype has only a few counts. V is TRBV28 and J is TRBJ2-4; 9 nucleotides match TRBD2. The CDR3 has 13 amino acids. Unmatched junction bases numbered 7, after V lost 5 bases and J lost 11 bases. CDR1 is MDHEN and CDR2 is SYDVKM in the germline V gene. CDR3 DNA: TGTGCCAGCAGTCCGCAAATAGCGGGAGTTCAGTACTTC. It encodes CASSPQIAGVQYF. Together with reference TRBV28 and TRBJ2-4, the CDR3 gives the full variable domain: DVKVTQSSRYLVKRTGEKVFLECVQDMDHENMFWYRQDPGLGLRLIYFSYDVKMKEKGDIPEGYSVSREKKERFSLILESASTNQTSMYLCASSPQIAGVQYFGAGTRLSVL.

J is TRBJ2-1 and V is TRBV9; 9 bases agree with TRBD2. The germline V gene has CDR1 SGDLS and CDR2 YYNGEE. The CDR3 loop spans 14 amino acids. J was trimmed by 4 bases and V by 2 bases; bases with no gene match: 1. The CDR3 here is CASSVSGSYNEQFF. The CDR3 DNA reads TGTGCCAGCAGCGTTAGCGGGAGTTACAATGAGCAGTTCTTC.

In its sample, this clonotype was seen many times. The chain employs TRBV6-5 and TRBJ2-3; 10 bases align to TRBD2. This CDR3 comprises 15 residues. In germline, CDR1 is MNHEY, CDR2 SVGAGI. V gave up 7 bases and J gave up 4 bases; unmatched junction bases: 8. CDR3 amino acids: CASTDLLAGADTQYF. The CDR3 DNA reads as TGTGCCAGCACGGATCTCCTAGCGGGAGCAGATACGCAGTATTTT.

The V call is TRBV6-4, the J call TRBJ2-2; the match to TRBD1 covers 12 bases. CDR1 and CDR2 from the germline V gene are MRHNA and SNTAGT. Trimming cost V 3 bases and J 6 bases; bases outside gene matches: 2. The CDR3 spans 15 residues. CDR3 sequence reads: CASSEGQGASGELFF. The CDR3 nucleotides read TGTGCCAGCAGTGAGGGACAGGGGGCGTCCGGGGAGCTGTTTTTT.

Many counts were recorded for this clonotype. The chain recombines TRBV7-9 with TRBJ1-1; the match to TRBD1 covers 7 bases. The germline V gene encodes CDR1 SEHNR and CDR2 FQNEAQ (reference sequence). The ends lost 5 bases at V and 2 bases at J; junction bases unmatched: 8. The CDR3 spans 15 residues. CDR3 sequence reads: CASSPEGQPNTEAFF. CDR3 coding DNA: TGTGCCAGCAGCCCAGAGGGACAGCCTAACACTGAAGCTTTCTTT.

The rearrangement links TRBV27 to TRBJ2-1; D uncertain. V dropped 6 bases and J dropped 4 bases, with 10 bases sitting between them. There are 13 residues in the CDR3. Germline loops: CDR1 MNHEY, CDR2 SMNVEV (reference sequence). This CDR3 reads CASSRGSYNEQFF. CDR3 nucleotides: TGTGCCAGCAGCCGAGGCAGTTACAATGAGCAGTTCTTC.

This clonotype was counted between two and nine times. The chain joins TRBV29-1 to TRBJ2-6, with unresolved D. Trimming shortened V by 6 bases and J by 0 bases, and 9 bases separated the two germline ends. CDR1 is SQVTM and CDR2 is ANQGSEA in the germline V gene. The CDR3 covers 14 residues. In DNA form, the CDR3 reads TGCAGCGTCCTCCCAGTCTCTGGGGCCAACGTCCTGACTTTC. It specifies CSVLPVSGANVLTF.

V and J are TRBV12-3 or TRBV12-4 and TRBJ1-5; the D gene is possibly TRBD1 (6 bases). Trimming removed 3 bases from V and 4 bases from J, with 10 bases in between. There are 14 residues in the CDR3. This CDR3 is CASSFGQPNQPQHF. The CDR3 DNA sequence: TGTGCCAGCAGTTTCGGACAGCCGAATCAGCCCCAGCATTTT.

This clonotype occurred many times. This sequence joins TRBV7-8 and TRBJ2-7; 12 bases are shared with TRBD1. Germline CDR1 is SGHVS and CDR2 is FQNEAQ. This CDR3 has 18 amino acids. With V trimmed by 4 bases and J by 4 bases, 14 bases remained unmatched. CDR3 in DNA: TGTGCCAGCAGCTCACCCCCGGGGAGGGACAGGGGGCCTTACGAGCAGTACTTC. It yields the protein CASSSPPGRDRGPYEQYF.

This clonotype was detected only a few times. CDR3 region: CAISDRANEQYF. The CDR3 DNA reads as TGTGCCATCAGTGACAGGGCCAACGAGCAGTACTTC. The J gene is TRBJ2-7, the V gene TRBV10-3; a weak D match, TRBD1 (5 bases). There are 12 residues in the CDR3. Trimming stripped 3 bases from V and 5 bases from J, with 8 bases between. Germline CDR1 is ENHRY and CDR2 is SYGVKD.

This clonotype was seen at least ten times. The rearrangement links TRBV11-2 to TRBJ2-4; weak D call: TRBD2 (6 bases). The V end lost 7 bases, the J end lost 0 bases, and 19 bases lay between the germline ends. The CDR3 runs to 17 residues. Germline values: CDR1 SGHAT, CDR2 FQNNGV. Here the CDR3 reads CASTPGDSFVAKNIQYF. CDR3 in DNA: TGTGCCAGCACACCGGGAGACAGCTTCGTAGCCAAAAACATTCAGTACTTC.

The chain couples TRBV6-6 to TRBJ2-3, with D possibly TRBD1 on 6 matching bases. The CDR3 is made up of 13 amino acids. V shed 11 bases and J shed 2 bases, with 14 bases lying between them. Per germline, CDR1 MNHNY and CDR2 SVGAGI (reference sequence). The DNA for the CDR3 is TGTGCCTTACAACAGGGACCCACAGATACGCAGTATTTT. Translating gives CALQQGPTDTQYF.

CDR3 protein: CASSQAPTYEQYF. In DNA, the CDR3 is TGCGCCAGCAGCCAAGCCCCCACCTACGAGCAGTACTTC. The chain links TRBV4-1 to TRBJ2-7; D remains unclear. This CDR3 comprises 13 residues. V was cut by 1 base and J by 2 bases, with 6 bases left in between. CDR1 is MGHRA and CDR2 is YSYEKL in the germline V gene.

The table lists this clonotype with many counts. This chain connects TRBV5-6 to TRBJ1-2; TRBD1 might be the D (6 bases). The V end was cut by 4 bases, the J end by 6 bases, with 13 bases between. Germline V CDR1 and CDR2: SGHDT, YYEEEE. This CDR3 comprises 13 residues. The CDR3 protein is CASSPAGGHGYTF. The CDR3, as DNA: TGTGCCAGCAGCCCGGCGGGGGGGCATGGCTACACCTTC.

The CDR3 coding sequence is TGTGCCAGCAGTTTATGGTCCAAAGCTTTCTTT. It specifies CASSLWSKAFF. The J gene is TRBJ1-1, the V gene TRBV28, with D hard to call. Per the germline V gene, CDR1 is MDHEN and CDR2 is SYDVKM. V lost 0 bases and J 9 bases, leaving 5 bases between the germline ends. The CDR3 has 11 amino acids.

This clonotype was picked up a small number of times. The rearrangement links TRBV4-1 to TRBJ2-7; D not resolved. V was trimmed by 0 bases and J by 6 bases, leaving 18 bases between them. Germline CDR1 is MGHRA and CDR2 is YSYEKL. The CDR3 sequence is 16 residues long. The CDR3 reads CASSQDLDRSLAEQYF. The CDR3 DNA reads TGCGCCAGCAGCCAAGATTTGGACCGCAGTCTCGCCGAGCAGTACTTC.

This sequence joins TRBV30 and TRBJ2-7; no reliable D call. Trimming stripped 5 bases from V and 3 bases from J, with 8 bases between. Germline-derived CDR1 and CDR2 are GTSNPN and SVGIG (reference sequence). The CDR3 is 11 residues long. This chain's CDR3 is CAWARSYEQYF. The DNA for the CDR3 is TGTGCCTGGGCAAGGAGCTACGAGCAGTACTTC.

This clonotype was seen at least ten times. V usage is TRBV28 and J usage is TRBJ2-7; D is possibly TRBD2 (5 bases). Trimming shortened V by 6 bases and J by 4 bases, and 25 bases separated the two germline ends. The CDR3 spans 17 residues. Germline loops: CDR1 MDHEN, CDR2 SYDVKM. DNA of the CDR3: TGTGCCAGCAGCCCACATTTGAATTGGGAGTCCGAATACGAGCAGTACTTC. Its translation is CASSPHLNWESEYEQYF.

In this sample, this clonotype turned up many times. The genes are TRBV30 and TRBJ2-7; perhaps D is TRBD1 or TRBD2 (5 bases each). CDR3 length equals 14 residues. Germline CDR1 reads GTSNPN; CDR2 reads SVGIG (reference sequence). V was cut by 2 bases and J by 4 bases, with 15 bases left in between. In DNA form, the CDR3 reads TGTGCCTGGAGTCCCCTGTGGGGGTTGTACGAGCAGTACTTC. It yields the protein CAWSPLWGLYEQYF.

This clonotype was observed at least ten times. V is TRBV6-6 and J is TRBJ2-2; no firm D call. V was shortened by 5 bases and J by 0 bases, with 13 bases between the two germline ends. From germline, CDR1 is MNHNY and CDR2 SVGAGI (reference sequence). This CDR3 spans 16 amino acids. DNA for the CDR3: TGTGCCAGCAGTCCCGCAGGATCTCCGAACACCGGGGAGCTGTTTTTT. Its translation: CASSPAGSPNTGELFF.

This clonotype was counted many times. The rearrangement uses TRBV12-2 and TRBJ1-1; TRBD1 was called by the table and not checked on the DNA. TRBV12-2 is reported as a pseudogene. This CDR3 region has 15 residues. The CDR3 spells CASRLRGEMNTEAFF. CDR3 DNA: TGTGCAAGTCGCTTAAGGGGGGAGATGAACACTGAAGCTTTCTTT.

This clonotype was found a few times. The rearrangement links TRBV20-1 to TRBJ1-5, with D unresolved. The germline CDR1 and CDR2 sequences are DFQATT and SNEGSKA (reference sequence). The V gene lost 1 base and the J gene lost 2 bases, with 9 bases spanning the gap. The CDR3 length is 14 residues. The CDR3 sequence: CSARAGEGNQPQHF. As DNA, the CDR3 is TGCAGTGCTAGAGCCGGGGAGGGCAATCAGCCCCAGCATTTT.

By sample fraction, this clonotype is medium-sized. V usage is TRBV11-2 and J usage is TRBJ1-1; TRBD1 aligns across 9 bases. V dropped 4 bases and J dropped 5; count of bases not matched to a gene: 2. The CDR3 is 13 amino acids. Germline V gene data show CDR1 as SGHAT and CDR2 as FQNNGV. The CDR3 here is CASSSQGATEAFF. Written as DNA, the CDR3 is TGTGCCAGCAGCTCACAGGGGGCGACTGAAGCTTTCTTT.

This clonotype has only a few counts. The CDR3 here is CASSPRLAPSTDTQYF. In DNA, the CDR3 is TGTGCCAGCAGCCCCAGACTAGCGCCGAGCACAGATACGCAGTATTTT. This chain links TRBV4-2 with TRBJ2-3; 8 positions match TRBD2. V trimming: 4 bases; J trimming: 0 bases; junction bases outside the gene matches: 6. The germline gives CDR1 LGHNA, CDR2 YNFKEQ. The CDR3 totals 16 residues.

CDR3 loop: CASSRGAGTGDEKLFF. In DNA form, the CDR3 reads TGTGCCAGCAGCCGAGGAGCCGGGACAGGGGATGAAAAACTGTTTTTT. The chain joins TRBV4-2 to TRBJ1-4; 10 bases are a match to TRBD1. The CDR3 contains 16 residues. Unmatched junction bases numbered 8, after V lost 4 bases and J lost 6 bases. Germline assignment: CDR1 LGHNA and CDR2 YNFKEQ.